This TCR beta chain was found in a study of lymphopenia after photon versus proton radiotherapy. Study-wide results and caveats: Authors raise, but do not show, better survival with proton therapy. Post-nadir diversity loss with photons came from oligoclonal expansion, particularly CD8+ Temra cells.

Some clones are missing from TCRdb's copy, which holds only in-frame ones; the method was immunoSEQ multiplex PCR. Of about 35,000 clones in the sample, roughly nine tenths were seen once. On this clone itself: The antigen remains unidentified.

The sequence came from a man aged 60-69 years with cholangiocarcinoma. This material consisted of peripheral blood, taken from a patient treated with photon-based radiotherapy.

The CDR3 DNA sequence: TGTGCCAGCAGTACCGCGGGGCATACTGAAGCTTTCTTT. Translation gives CASSTAGHTEAFF. The chain recombines TRBV2 with TRBJ1-1; TRBD1 might be the D (5 bases). Germline V gene lookup returns CDR1 SNHLY and CDR2 FYNNEI. With 5 bases removed from V and 5 bases from J, the gap between germline ends came to 12 bases. The CDR3 length is 13 residues.